This T cell receptor beta chain was captured in a study of blood T cell repertoires in COVID-19. Study-wide background: Whether acute or convalescent, the COVID-19 samples came from the United States, Italy and Spain. PBMCs, B-cell-depleted T cells, or T cells were the source of the cDNA or gDNA that made up the material.

The CDR3 loop spans 15 amino acids. Trimming stripped 0 bases from V and 8 bases from J, with 14 bases between. Germline V CDR1 and CDR2: SNHLY, FYNNEI. This table comes from immunoSEQ multiplex PCR, and its TCRdb copy is limited to in-frame clones, with some not included. The table records 170,000 or so clones, approximately 81% of them present only once. Input material: peripheral blood. The TCR originated in a man aged 18 to 30 with active or convalescent COVID-19. The rearrangement joins TRBV2 to TRBJ1-3; TRBD1 is a possible D gene (5 bases). The CDR3 region has the DNA TGTGCCAGCAGTGAAGCGACGGCAGGCAGGGACACCATATATTTT. Protein product: CASSEATAGRDTIYF.